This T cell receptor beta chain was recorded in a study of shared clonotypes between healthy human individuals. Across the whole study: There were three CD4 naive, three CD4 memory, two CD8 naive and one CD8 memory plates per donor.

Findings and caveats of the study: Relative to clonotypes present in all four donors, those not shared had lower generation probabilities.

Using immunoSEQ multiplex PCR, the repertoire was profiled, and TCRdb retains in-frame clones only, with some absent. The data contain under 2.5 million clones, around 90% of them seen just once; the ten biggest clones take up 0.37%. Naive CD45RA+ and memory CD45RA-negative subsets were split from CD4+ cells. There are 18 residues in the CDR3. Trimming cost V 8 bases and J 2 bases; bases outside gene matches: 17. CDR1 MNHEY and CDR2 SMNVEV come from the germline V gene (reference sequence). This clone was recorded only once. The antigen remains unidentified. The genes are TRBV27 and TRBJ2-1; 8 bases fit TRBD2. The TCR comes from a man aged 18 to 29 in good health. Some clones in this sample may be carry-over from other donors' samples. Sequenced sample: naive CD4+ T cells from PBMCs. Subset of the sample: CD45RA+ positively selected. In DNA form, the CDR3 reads TGTGCCAGCCGTCGGGCGGGAGGCTCGCTGGGCGCCTACAATGAGCAGTTCTTC. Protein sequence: CASRRAGGSLGAYNEQFF.